This TCR beta chain derives from a study of T cells after yellow fever vaccination. TCRdb analysed the 5' RACE reads with MiXCR anew, one entry per CDR3 protein. Seen here are over 110,000 distinct CDR3 sequences, roughly 8% observed once, and the top ten hold roughly 0.73%. There are many counts of this clonotype. The starting material was CD4+ T cells sorted from PBMCs, obtained 5 days after the yellow fever booster vaccination. This TCR came from a young man who received the YFV17D yellow fever vaccine.

CDR3 sequence (DNA): TGTGCCAGCAGTTTAGAACTAGCGGGGCGAGTGGAGCTGTTTTTT. This gives the protein CASSLELAGRVELFF. The chain links TRBV12-3 or TRBV12-4 to TRBJ2-2, with 10 bases fitting TRBD2. The V segment lost 1 base and the J segment 10 bases; nucleotides outside the gene matches: 6. This CDR3 is built from 15 residues.